These 27 T cell receptor beta chains were all obtained from the same sample, sequenced in a study of T cell responses to AZD1222 COVID-19 vaccine. Libraries were prepared by immunoSEQ multiplex PCR; TCRdb keeps only in-frame clonotypes and omits some of them. The data contain roughly 150,000 clones, about nine tenths of them seen just once; the ten biggest clones take up 1.9%. Specimen: peripheral blood, collected on day 0 of AZD1222 vaccination. The receptors originated from an adult in good health.

The V call is TRBV4-3, the J call TRBJ2-5; TRBD1 matches 10 bases. J lost 0 bases, V lost 3 bases, and 10 bases had no gene match. Germline V gene sequence: CDR1 LGHNA, CDR2 YSLEER. The CDR3 covers 18 residues. CDR3 nucleotides: TGCGCCAGCAGCCACATCCTCCGACAGGGGGCGGACCAAGAGACCCAGTACTTC. It translates to CASSHILRQGADQETQYF.

This rearrangement joins TRBV19 to TRBJ1-2; 7 bases match TRBD1. From germline, CDR1 is LNHDA and CDR2 SQIVND (reference sequence). V dropped 5 bases and J dropped 1; count of bases not matched to a gene: 1. The CDR3 is 13 amino acids. CDR3 region: CASSWDSNYGYTF. CDR3 bases: TGTGCCAGTAGTTGGGACAGTAACTATGGCTACACCTTC.

This clone has only one observation. The chain employs TRBV19 and TRBJ1-1, with TRBD1 identical over 7 bases. The junction had 14 bases not matched to a gene; V was cut back by 7 bases and J by 0 bases. The CDR3 covers 17 residues. The germline CDR1 and CDR2 sequences are LNHDA and SQIVND (reference sequence). CDR3: CASMRRRETGLNTEAFF. The CDR3 DNA follows: TGTGCCAGTATGCGAAGACGGGAGACAGGGTTGAACACTGAAGCTTTCTTT.

The chain carries TRBV29-1 and TRBJ2-7, with TRBD1 matching over 10 bases. There are 12 residues in the CDR3. Unmatched junction bases numbered 1, after V lost 5 bases and J lost 3 bases. Germline V gene lookup returns CDR1 SQVTM and CDR2 ANQGSEA. CDR3 sequence reads: CSVWDRGYEQYF. CDR3 coding DNA: TGCAGCGTTTGGGACAGGGGCTACGAGCAGTACTTC.

This sequence joins TRBV3-1 (or the pseudogene TRBV3-2) and TRBJ1-4, with D possibly matching TRBD1 (6 bases). The CDR3 has 12 amino acids. V dropped 4 bases and J dropped 8 bases, with 8 bases sitting between them. Germline CDR1 LGHDT, CDR2 YNNKEL (reference sequence). The CDR3 nucleotides are TGTGCCAGCAGCCGGAGGGGGGAAAAACTGTTTTTT. As protein: CASSRRGEKLFF.

This chain links TRBV28 with TRBJ2-7; possible D gene TRBD1, 5 bases. Germline CDR1 MDHEN, CDR2 SYDVKM. CDR3 length: 14 residues. Trimming pared 6 bases from V and 2 bases from J, leaving 14 bases between. Here the CDR3 DNA reads TGTGCCAGCAGCAGAGAGAGACAGACCTACGAGCAGTACTTC. Its translation: CASSRERQTYEQYF.

The V call is TRBV20-1, the J call TRBJ1-2; D gene unclear. Deletions cut 2 bases from V and 6 bases from J, with 4 bases between. Germline V gives CDR1 DFQATT, CDR2 SNEGSKA (reference sequence). This CDR3 has 10 residues. The CDR3 reads CSARRDGYTF. The CDR3 DNA reads TGCAGTGCTAGAAGGGATGGCTACACCTTC.

The chain links TRBV15 to TRBJ1-2; D gene ambiguous. Germline loops: CDR1 LNHNV, CDR2 YYDKDF (reference sequence). The length of the CDR3 is 10 residues. V lost 8 bases and J 4 bases, leaving 5 bases between the germline ends. The CDR3 DNA is TGTGCCACCGGATTCTATGGCTACACCTTC. It translates to CATGFYGYTF.

The CDR3 DNA is TGTGCCACCAGCAGCTCTCTTGACCATGGCTACACCTTC. Protein product: CATSSSLDHGYTF. The V gene is TRBV15, the J gene TRBJ1-2; unclear D gene. This CDR3 has 13 residues. Per germline, CDR1 LNHNV and CDR2 YYDKDF (reference sequence). Trimming stripped 3 bases from V and 6 bases from J, with 11 bases between.

The V and J genes are TRBV6-5 and TRBJ2-1, with 10 bases aligning to TRBD1. The V gene end was trimmed by 10 bases and the J gene end by 14 bases; junction bases not matched to a gene: 17. This CDR3 region has 14 residues. CDR1 MNHEY and CDR2 SVGAGI come from the germline V gene. CDR3 DNA sequence: TGTGCCACCAGACAGGGGGCTCGGGGCTCGTCTGAGTTCTTC. Its translation is CATRQGARGSSEFF.

The chain recombines TRBV28 with TRBJ1-2; 9 positions agree with TRBD1. This CDR3 is 14 amino acids long. The germline V gene has CDR1 MDHEN and CDR2 SYDVKM. V trimming: 3 bases; J trimming: 4 bases; junction bases outside the gene matches: 3. For the CDR3, the DNA is TGTGCCAGCAGTTTTGTGGGACAGGGCTATGGCTACACCTTC. Amino acids: CASSFVGQGYGYTF.

The chain combines TRBV5-4 with TRBJ2-1; 11 bases match TRBD1. V trimming: 2 bases; J trimming: 7 bases; junction bases outside the gene matches: 11. The CDR3 consists of 17 residues. CDR1 and CDR2 from the germline V gene are SGHNT and YYREEE (reference sequence). CDR3 sequence: CASSFSPLGTGGNEQFF. The CDR3 DNA sequence: TGTGCCAGCAGCTTTTCCCCCCTCGGGACAGGGGGGAATGAGCAGTTCTTC.

V gene TRBV20-1 combines with J gene TRBJ1-1; 8 bases are shared with TRBD1. The V segment lost 3 bases and the J segment 3 bases; nucleotides outside the gene matches: 3. Germline CDR1 reads DFQATT; CDR2 reads SNEGSKA (reference sequence). This CDR3 region has 13 residues. The CDR3: CSASTGGYTEAFF. CDR3 nucleotides: TGCAGTGCTAGTACAGGGGGTTACACTGAAGCTTTCTTT.

This CDR3 is CASSLNTPEAFF. In nucleotides, the CDR3 is TGTGCCAGCAGTTTAAATACCCCCGAGGCTTTCTTT. The chain employs TRBV12-3 or TRBV12-4 and TRBJ1-1; no clear D. V lost 2 bases, J lost 11 bases, and 12 bases lay in between. This CDR3 is built from 12 residues.

The chain employs TRBV27 and TRBJ2-7; D is uncertain. This CDR3 comprises 12 residues. Germline CDR1 is MNHEY and CDR2 is SMNVEV (reference sequence). Between the trimmed V and J ends, which lost 4 bases and 2 bases, there was a span of 6 bases. DNA of the CDR3: TGTGCCAGCAGTTCCAATACCTACGAGCAGTACTTC. This translates into CASSSNTYEQYF.

J is TRBJ1-5 and V is TRBV19; D is undetermined. V was cut by 1 base and J by 6 bases, with 16 bases left in between. The CDR3 extends over 16 amino acids. Germline V gene lookup returns CDR1 LNHDA and CDR2 SQIVND (reference sequence). The chain's CDR3 is CASSIVEGSLGQPQHF. The CDR3 DNA is TGTGCCAGTAGTATAGTGGAGGGATCGTTAGGTCAGCCCCAGCATTTT.

In its sample, this clone was seen a few times. The V and J genes are TRBV9 and TRBJ2-5, with 9 bases that match TRBD2. V lost 4 bases, J lost 2 bases, and 12 bases stayed unmatched. The length of the CDR3 is 17 residues. Germline assignment: CDR1 SGDLS and CDR2 YYNGEE. In DNA, the CDR3 is TGTGCCAGCAGCAAAGGGAGTAGCGGGAGCCATCAAGAGACCCAGTACTTC. Its protein is CASSKGSSGSHQETQYF.

The chain has TRBV5-5 and TRBJ2-1; 8 bases match TRBD2. V shed 2 bases, J shed 9 bases, and the junction held 4 bases outside the gene matches. Germline V gene sequence: CDR1 SGHKS, CDR2 YYEKEE (reference sequence). The CDR3 spans 13 residues. The CDR3 is CASSFGLAPEQFF. The CDR3 DNA reads TGTGCCAGCAGCTTCGGACTAGCTCCTGAGCAGTTCTTC.

V usage is TRBV28 and J usage is TRBJ1-5; D ambiguous. Trimming left V 5 bases short and J 5 bases short, with 13 bases between. The CDR3 sequence is 14 residues long. Germline loops: CDR1 MDHEN, CDR2 SYDVKM. CDR3 nucleotide sequence: TGTGCCAGCAGTAGTTCAGGTGACCATCAGCCCCAGCATTTT. Translating it yields CASSSSGDHQPQHF.

The gene calls are TRBV18 and TRBJ1-2; TRBD1 aligns across 7 bases. Germline values: CDR1 KGHSH, CDR2 LQKENI. The CDR3 runs 16 residues. The ends lost 3 bases at V and 8 bases at J; junction bases unmatched: 15. CDR3 sequence reads: CASSPYKTGKVGGYTF. As DNA, the CDR3 is TGTGCCAGCTCACCTTATAAGACAGGGAAAGTTGGAGGCTACACCTTC.

J is TRBJ1-1 and V is TRBV10-1; D possibly corresponds to TRBD1 (6 bases). Germline V CDR1 and CDR2: WNHNN, SYGVQD (reference sequence). V lost 3 bases, J lost 1 base, and 12 bases lay in between. The CDR3 is 15 residues long. The CDR3 sequence is CASSESGHQNTEAFF. The CDR3 DNA reads TGCGCCAGCAGTGAATCGGGACACCAGAACACTGAAGCTTTCTTT.

The CDR3 loop is CASSVEGRGGTDTQYF. The CDR3, as DNA: TGTGCCAGCAGCGTAGAGGGCAGGGGGGGAACAGATACGCAGTATTTT. The rearrangement joins TRBV9 to TRBJ2-3; D could derive from TRBD1 or TRBD2 (7 bases each). The CDR3 contains 16 residues. Germline V gene lookup returns CDR1 SGDLS and CDR2 YYNGEE. Between the trimmed V and J ends, which lost 0 bases and 3 bases, there was a span of 14 bases.

This chain links TRBV3-1 (or the pseudogene TRBV3-2) with TRBJ2-1, with TRBD2 matching over 7 bases. Germline-derived CDR1 and CDR2 are LGHDT and YNNKEL (reference sequence). The V and J ends lost 3 bases and 2 bases, in that order; junction bases with no gene match: 4. The CDR3 extends over 15 amino acids. The CDR3 bases are TGTGCCAGCAGCCAGATGCTAGCGGCCTACAATGAGCAGTTCTTC. Its protein is CASSQMLAAYNEQFF.

The chain uses TRBV19 and TRBJ2-1, with 11 bases fitting TRBD2. Germline V CDR1 and CDR2: LNHDA, SQIVND (reference sequence). V dropped 6 bases and J dropped 5; count of bases not matched to a gene: 3. This CDR3 comprises 14 residues. The CDR3 loop reads CASRGTSGNNEQFF. CDR3 nucleotide sequence: TGTGCCAGTAGGGGGACTAGCGGTAACAATGAGCAGTTCTTC.

This chain links TRBV5-1 with TRBJ2-7; TRBD1 agrees at 7 bases. J gave up 4 bases and V 3 bases, and 13 bases lay outside the gene matches. CDR3 length equals 16 residues. Germline loops: CDR1 SGHRS, CDR2 YFSETQ. The CDR3 region is CASSSSLGTAGYEQYF. The DNA for the CDR3 is TGCGCCAGCAGCTCATCACTAGGGACAGCCGGGTACGAGCAGTACTTC.

Note on this clone: Sequence at one end of the junction differs from germline and may be a read error. This chain links TRBV10-3 with TRBJ2-7; D uncertain. Looked up from germline, CDR1 is ENHRY and CDR2 is SYGVKD. The CDR3 is 11 amino acids. This CDR3 reads CAIGEGGEQYF. DNA for the CDR3: TGTGCCATCGGTGAAGGTGGCGAGCAGTACTTC.

On this clone itself: The sample contains more than one DNA sequence encoding this CDR3. The V call is TRBV5-1, the J call TRBJ2-7, with D unclear. The CDR3 is 14 residues long. V was clipped by 0 bases and J by 0 bases, with 7 bases between them. The germline V gene has CDR1 SGHRS and CDR2 YFSETQ. CDR3 coding DNA: TGCGCCAGCAGCTTGGATGTTAGCTCCTACGAGCAGTACTTC. This gives the protein CASSLDVSSYEQYF.